Presented here are 6 T cell receptor beta chains from one specimen sequenced in a study of CD8+ T cells in alopecia areata. Extracted RNA was reverse transcribed into cDNA, the sequencing template. Sequenced by immunoSEQ multiplex PCR; TCRdb stores in-frame clones only, minus some. The table records about 200,000 clones, roughly 64% of them present only once. Regarding treatment: oral pan-JAK inhibitor, 5-10 mg twice daily. The sample here was CD4+ T cells sorted from blood, taken at week 24, from a patient treated with tofacitinib. These receptors originate from a human donor with alopecia areata.

V is TRBV28 and J is TRBJ1-3; D ambiguous. Germline V gives CDR1 MDHEN, CDR2 SYDVKM. The CDR3 sequence is 15 residues long. Trimming took 2 bases from V and 0 from J, leaving 8 bases between them. CDR3 DNA: TGTGCCAGCAGTTTAAACCTACCCTCTGGAAACACCATATATTTT. Protein: CASSLNLPSGNTIYF.

The chain combines TRBV2 with TRBJ2-1; TRBD2 might be the D (6 bases). Germline loops: CDR1 SNHLY, CDR2 FYNNEI. CDR3 length equals 14 residues. V shed 3 bases and J shed 8 bases, with 14 bases lying between them. The CDR3 sequence: CASSDGGTSHEQFF. The CDR3, as DNA: TGTGCCAGCAGTGACGGCGGGACGTCGCATGAGCAGTTCTTC. Using reference TRBV2 and TRBJ2-1 for the parts outside the CDR3, the full variable domain is EPEVTQTPSHQVTQMGQEVILRCVPISNHLYFYWYRQILGQKVEFLVSFYNNEISEKSEIFDDQFSVERPDGSNFTLKIRSTKLEDSAMYFCASSDGGTSHEQFFGPGTRLTVL.

The chain joins TRBV4-1 to TRBJ2-5, with 7 bases lining up with TRBD2. J lost 5 bases, V lost 6 bases, and 12 bases had no gene match. Germline V gene lookup returns CDR1 MGHRA and CDR2 YSYEKL. The CDR3 has 15 residues. CDR3 sequence (DNA): TGCGCCAGCAGTTATTCGAGCGGGGTGATGGAGACCCAGTACTTC. Translating gives CASSYSSGVMETQYF.

The chain couples TRBV19 to TRBJ1-1; 8 bases line up with TRBD1. Germline V CDR1 and CDR2: LNHDA, SQIVND (reference sequence). V trimming: 3 bases; J trimming: 1 base; junction bases outside the gene matches: 4. The CDR3 extends over 15 amino acids. The CDR3 region is CASSIRGQGNTEAFF. CDR3 DNA: TGTGCCAGTAGTATCCGCGGACAGGGGAACACTGAAGCTTTCTTT. The full variable domain, with the rest looked up from reference TRBV19 and TRBJ1-1, is DGGITQSPKYLFRKEGQNVTLSCEQNLNHDAMYWYRQDPGQGLRLIYYSQIVNDFQKGDIAEGYSVSREKKESFPLTVTSAQKNPTAFYLCASSIRGQGNTEAFFGQGTRLTVV.

The chain has TRBV7-2 and TRBJ2-5; D is possibly TRBD2 (5 bases). Deletions cut 3 bases from V and 7 bases from J, with 12 bases between. The length of the CDR3 is 13 residues. Germline V gene data show CDR1 as SGHTA and CDR2 as FQGNSA. The CDR3 protein is CASSFSGRGTQYF. Written as DNA, the CDR3 is TGTGCCAGCAGCTTCAGCGGTCGAGGGACCCAGTACTTC.

Only a few counts were recorded for this clone. The V gene is TRBV6-6, the J gene TRBJ2-1, with TRBD1 as a possible D gene (6 bases). Per the germline V gene, CDR1 is MNHNY and CDR2 is SVGAGI (reference sequence). The CDR3 runs 12 residues. V gave up 7 bases and J gave up 6 bases, with 10 bases separating them. The CDR3 sequence: CASTGQTNEQFF. The CDR3, as DNA: TGTGCCAGCACCGGACAGACCAATGAGCAGTTCTTC.